One sample yielded the 3 T cell receptor beta chains listed below, sequenced in a study of blood T cell repertoires in COVID-19. Some clones are missing from TCRdb's copy, which holds only in-frame ones; the method was immunoSEQ multiplex PCR. The repertoire consists of roughly 180,000 clones, with roughly 81% occurring once and the leading ten covering around 5%. The sample was peripheral blood. The receptors originated from a woman aged 45 to 65 with COVID-19, enrolled during active disease.

This clone was recorded a few times. The chain couples TRBV19 to TRBJ1-1; D perhaps matches TRBD1 (5 bases). Germline CDR1 is LNHDA and CDR2 is SQIVND (reference sequence). V was trimmed by 5 bases and J by 1 base, leaving 8 bases between them. The CDR3 is 13 amino acids. The CDR3 sequence: CASSFGGNTEAFF. CDR3 in DNA: TGTGCCAGTAGTTTCGGGGGGAACACTGAAGCTTTCTTT.

V and J are TRBV4-1 and TRBJ2-1; 13 nucleotides line up with TRBD2. The CDR3 runs to 19 residues. The V segment lost 0 bases and the J segment 2 bases; nucleotides outside the gene matches: 7. Germline V gene data show CDR1 as MGHRA and CDR2 as YSYEKL. The CDR3 spells CASSQDRPTSGGAYNEQFF. The DNA of the CDR3 is TGCGCCAGCAGCCAAGATCGGCCTACTAGCGGGGGGGCCTACAATGAGCAGTTCTTC.

V and J are TRBV6-2 or TRBV6-3 and TRBJ1-2, with TRBD1 matching 9 bases. The CDR3 sequence is 14 residues long. V was clipped by 4 bases and J by 0 bases; unmatched bases: 0. CDR1 is MNHEY, CDR2 SVGEGT, per germline. The CDR3 here is CASSWTGANYGYTF. The CDR3 DNA reads as TGTGCCAGCAGTTGGACAGGGGCTAACTATGGCTACACCTTC.